The following is a T cell receptor (beta chain) sequence with its context. The antigen remains unidentified. This record belongs to a study of shared clonotypes between healthy human individuals. Profiled with immunoSEQ multiplex PCR; TCRdb holds only in-frame clones, not every one. Of about 2.4 million clones listed, roughly nine tenths are singletons. General study points: Large sequencing depth failed to make sorted-subset sequencing complete, rarefaction showed.

Germline V CDR1 and CDR2: SGHNT, YYREEE (reference sequence). After removal of 2 bases from V and 4 bases from J, the junction contained 11 bases not matched to a gene. This CDR3 region has 17 residues. This sequence was found in a young man in good health. V is TRBV5-4 and J is TRBJ2-3, with 9 bases aligning to TRBD2. Specimen: naive CD4+ T cells sorted from blood. Subset: CD45RA+ positively selected. The CDR3 region has the DNA TGTGCCAGCAGCTTACTTGGGCGGGAGGGCCACGCAGATACGCAGTATTTT. Amino acids: CASSLLGREGHADTQYF.